The 4 T cell receptor beta chains reported below all come from one sample, sequenced in a study of CD8+CD57+ T cells in acquired aplastic anemia. Template material for TCR beta VDJ and CDR3 profiling consisted of genomic DNA. TCRdb re-analysed the reads in MiXCR, keeping a single row per CDR3 protein. The sample has 150,000 to 200,000 distinct CDR3 sequences, approximately 48% seen once. Patients chosen for sequencing had shown CD8+CD57+ cell expansion by flow cytometry. Sequenced material: sorted CD4+, CD8+, or CD8+CD57+ T cells (not recorded which) from PBMCs. Source of these receptors: a human donor with aplastic anemia.

Remarks on this clonotype: This may be a read error, as it is one base from a much larger clone. The chain combines TRBV5-1 with TRBJ1-2; D call uncertain. The germline V gene has CDR1 SGHRS and CDR2 YFSETQ. The CDR3 length is 15 residues. Between the trimmed V and J ends, which lost 4 bases and 5 bases, there was a span of 18 bases. CDR3 sequence reads: CASSPAVGSMYGYTF. Written as DNA, the CDR3 is TGCGCCAGCAGCCCCGCCGTAGGCAGCATGTATGGCTACACCTTC.

Ten or more counts support this clonotype. The chain uses TRBV9 and TRBJ1-2; D ambiguous. V lost 4 bases, J lost 0 bases, and 16 bases lay in between. The CDR3 is made up of 16 amino acids. In germline, CDR1 is SGDLS, CDR2 YYNGEE. CDR3 in DNA: TGTGCCAGCAGCCAAACCTTGACGCTGACTAACTATGGCTACACCTTC. It codes for CASSQTLTLTNYGYTF.

The V gene is TRBV10-3, the J gene TRBJ2-2; the match to TRBD1 covers 9 bases. The germline V gene encodes CDR1 ENHRY and CDR2 SYGVKD. Germline trimming cut 6 bases from V and 6 bases from J; bases unmatched to any gene: 8. The CDR3 covers 15 residues. The CDR3 sequence is CAISPGQGLSGELFF. Here the CDR3 DNA reads TGTGCCATCAGCCCGGGACAGGGTTTATCCGGGGAGCTGTTTTTT.

This clonotype was seen ten or more times. V usage is TRBV20-1 and J usage is TRBJ2-6, with TRBD1 identical over 7 bases. Germline V lookup: CDR1 DFQATT, CDR2 SNEGSKA (reference sequence). After removal of 0 bases from V and 2 bases from J, the junction contained 1 base not matched to a gene. This CDR3 has 15 residues. The CDR3 bases are TGCAGTGCTAGAGAAGGGGGCGCTGGGGCCAACGTCCTGACTTTC. Protein product: CSAREGGAGANVLTF.